What follows are 20 T cell receptor beta chains derived from one specimen sequenced in a study of OX40 agonist ivuxolimab in advanced cancers. Assay used: immunoSEQ multiplex PCR; TCRdb lists only in-frame clones, some missing. The sample has some 69,000 clones, 90% seen once. The sequenced sample was CD4+ or CD8+ T cells sorted from blood, obtained in a trial of the OX40 agonist ivuxolimab. Receptor source: an adult with an advanced solid tumor such as melanoma, head and neck, liver or kidney cancer.

V gene TRBV5-4 combines with J gene TRBJ1-1; D remains ambiguous. The CDR3 runs to 14 residues. V gave up 4 bases and J gave up 1 base, with 11 bases separating them. CDR1 is SGHNT and CDR2 is YYREEE in the germline V gene (reference sequence). The CDR3 spells CASSQDGENTEAFF. The DNA of the CDR3 is TGTGCCAGCAGCCAAGATGGTGAGAACACTGAAGCTTTCTTT.

Regarding this clone: The sample has other DNA sequences that encode this CDR3 too. V and J are TRBV5-1 and TRBJ2-5; no firm D call. Germline CDR1 SGHRS, CDR2 YFSETQ. CDR3 length: 12 amino acids. Trimming took 0 bases from V and 2 from J, leaving 2 bases between them. This CDR3 is CASSLGQETQYF. DNA of the CDR3: TGCGCCAGCAGCTTGGGTCAAGAGACCCAGTACTTC.

The chain uses TRBV7-6 and TRBJ2-3, with a tentative D call TRBD2 (5 bases). The CDR3 runs 15 residues. The V and J ends lost 5 bases and 2 bases respectively, with 14 bases between them. Germline V gene data show CDR1 as SGHVS and CDR2 as FNYEAQ. The CDR3 protein is CASSHGMKDTDTQYF. The CDR3 DNA reads TGTGCCAGCAGCCACGGGATGAAGGACACAGATACGCAGTATTTT.

Turning to this clone: Sequence at one end of the junction differs from germline and may be a read error. The V call is TRBV5-1, the J call TRBJ2-1; 12 nucleotides line up with TRBD1. Germline V lookup: CDR1 SGHRS, CDR2 YFSETQ. This CDR3 comprises 16 residues. DNA for the CDR3: TGCGCCAGCACCTTGACGGGACAGGGGGCTACAAAGAAGCAGTTCTTC. This gives the protein CASTLTGQGATKKQFF.

The chain joins TRBV7-3 to TRBJ1-6; D not resolved. V was cut by 0 bases and J by 1 base, with 4 bases left in between. From germline, CDR1 is SGHTA and CDR2 FQGTGA. This CDR3 has 15 residues. The CDR3 sequence is CASSLTGSYNSPLHF. CDR3 in DNA: TGTGCCAGCAGCTTAACCGGATCCTATAATTCACCCCTCCACTTT.

The genes are TRBV28 and TRBJ1-2; unclear D gene. Germline-derived CDR1 and CDR2 are MDHEN and SYDVKM. This CDR3 contains 13 residues. The ends were cut back, 3 bases at V and 4 bases at J, with 9 bases in the middle. CDR3 coding DNA: TGTGCCAGCAGTTTCGGTCACCCCTATGGCTACACCTTC. Translated: CASSFGHPYGYTF.

The chain is built from TRBV11-2 and TRBJ2-5; D may match TRBD1 or TRBD2 (5 bases each). Trimming pared 3 bases from V and 2 bases from J, leaving 13 bases between. Germline V gene lookup returns CDR1 SGHAT and CDR2 FQNNGV. This CDR3 is built from 15 residues. CDR3 protein: CASSFLGRNQETQYF. In DNA form, the CDR3 reads TGTGCCAGCAGCTTCCTGGGACGCAATCAAGAGACCCAGTACTTC. Supplemented by reference TRBV11-2 and TRBJ2-5, the full variable domain reads EAGVAQSPRYKIIEKRQSVAFWCNPISGHATLYWYQQILGQGPKLLIQFQNNGVVDDSQLPKDRFSAERLKGVDSTLKIQPAKLEDSAVYLCASSFLGRNQETQYFGPGTRLLVL.

The rearrangement joins TRBV28 to TRBJ1-2; D ambiguous. V lost 10 bases and J 2 bases, leaving 14 bases between the germline ends. Germline V gene sequence: CDR1 MDHEN, CDR2 SYDVKM. The CDR3 contains 13 residues. CDR3: CAKDDGVNYGYTF. The CDR3 DNA is TGTGCCAAAGACGATGGAGTAAACTATGGCTACACCTTC.

The rearrangement uses TRBV16 and TRBJ2-7; a possible D gene is TRBD1 (5 bases). In germline, CDR1 is KGHSY, CDR2 FQNENV. The CDR3 loop spans 14 amino acids. The germline V and J ends were trimmed by 4 bases and 4 bases, with 14 bases remaining between them. The CDR3, as DNA: TGTGCCAGCAGCCCGCAAGCCAGGGATTACGAGCAGTACTTC. Translating it yields CASSPQARDYEQYF.

The DNA for the CDR3 is TGTGCCAGTAGTCCTTCTGTGGGAGCGGGAGGAGAGACCCAGTACTTC. Translating it yields CASSPSVGAGGETQYF. The chain combines TRBV19 with TRBJ2-5, with 9 bases lining up with TRBD2. The CDR3 has 16 residues. The junction had 11 bases not matched to a gene; V was cut back by 5 bases and J by 4 bases. The germline V gene has CDR1 LNHDA and CDR2 SQIVND (reference sequence).

The rearrangement uses TRBV4-2 and TRBJ1-5, with D possibly TRBD1 on 5 matching bases. The CDR3 spans 14 residues. V was trimmed by 4 bases and J by 1 base, leaving 8 bases between them. The germline V gene encodes CDR1 LGHNA and CDR2 YNFKEQ. The CDR3 region has the DNA TGTGCCAGCAGCCTGGGACGGAGCAATCAGCCCCAGCATTTT. The encoded protein is CASSLGRSNQPQHF.

The sample holds a few counts of this clone. DNA of the CDR3: TGTGCCAGCAGTGGAGGCTCCTACAATGAGCAGTTCTTC. It specifies CASSGGSYNEQFF. The gene calls are TRBV28 and TRBJ2-1, with D perhaps TRBD2 (5 bases). V was shortened by 5 bases and J by 0 bases, with 5 bases between the two germline ends. CDR1 and CDR2 from the germline V gene are MDHEN and SYDVKM. The CDR3 spans 13 residues.

The chain is built from TRBV29-1 and TRBJ2-1; D uncertain. Trimming shortened V by 0 bases and J by 8 bases, and 8 bases separated the two germline ends. The CDR3 is 12 amino acids. Germline V gene sequence: CDR1 SQVTM, CDR2 ANQGSEA. The CDR3 sequence is CSVEDNKDEQFF. The CDR3 nucleotides read TGCAGCGTTGAAGATAACAAGGATGAGCAGTTCTTC.

V gene TRBV7-9 combines with J gene TRBJ1-2; D is undetermined. The CDR3 extends over 12 amino acids. CDR1 is SEHNR and CDR2 is FQNEAQ in the germline V gene (reference sequence). Trimming took off 5 bases at V and 4 bases at J, with 8 bases between the two ends. The CDR3 spells CASSTNGYGYTF. CDR3 bases: TGTGCCAGCAGCACCAATGGCTATGGCTACACCTTC.

The chain joins TRBV18 to TRBJ2-7; TRBD1 aligns across 7 bases. CDR1 and CDR2 (germline): KGHSH, LQKENI. The V gene end was trimmed by 3 bases and the J gene end by 4 bases; junction bases not matched to a gene: 9. The CDR3 has 15 residues. Here the CDR3 DNA reads TGTGCCAGCTCACCCAACCCCGGGACAGAATACGAGCAGTACTTC. Its translation: CASSPNPGTEYEQYF. Drawing the rest from reference TRBV18 and TRBJ2-7, the complete variable domain is NAGVMQNPRHLVRRRGQEARLRCSPMKGHSHVYWYRQLPEEGLKFMVYLQKENIIDESGMPKERFSAEFPKEGPSILRIQQVVRGDSAAYFCASSPNPGTEYEQYFGPGTRLTVT.

The chain links TRBV28 to TRBJ2-1, with D possibly called TRBD1 or TRBD2 (5 bases each). V was pared by 2 bases and J by 7 bases, with 15 bases between. The CDR3 contains 15 residues. Germline CDR1 and CDR2: MDHEN and SYDVKM. CDR3 sequence: CASSLGGVSLNEQFF. The CDR3, as DNA: TGTGCCAGCAGTTTAGGGGGAGTGAGTCTGAATGAGCAGTTCTTC.

The chain combines TRBV30 with TRBJ2-1, with 7 nucleotides matching TRBD2. After removal of 3 bases from V and 9 bases from J, the junction contained 8 bases not matched to a gene. The germline CDR1 and CDR2 sequences are GTSNPN and SVGIG (reference sequence). This CDR3 has 13 residues. The CDR3 protein is CAWRTTSVSEQFF. For the CDR3, the DNA is TGTGCCTGGAGGACTACTAGCGTCAGTGAGCAGTTCTTC.

The chain carries TRBV6-5 and TRBJ1-4; 9 bases agree with TRBD1. The V segment lost 5 bases and the J segment 10 bases; nucleotides outside the gene matches: 8. The length of the CDR3 is 14 residues. The germline V gene has CDR1 MNHEY and CDR2 SVGAGI. The CDR3 coding sequence is TGTGCCAGCAGTCCGGACAGGGGATCGAGAAAACTGTTTTTT. Translation gives CASSPDRGSRKLFF.

The chain links TRBV2 to TRBJ1-1, with a possible D match to TRBD1 (6 bases). CDR1 and CDR2 (germline): SNHLY, FYNNEI. The CDR3 length is 11 residues. Trimming pared 11 bases from V and 6 bases from J, leaving 13 bases between. The CDR3 DNA reads as TGTGCCGGTCGGACAGTCTCTGAAGCTTTCTTT. Encoded protein: CAGRTVSEAFF.

This chain joins TRBV28 and TRBJ1-5; D not resolved. The CDR3 has 16 amino acids. CDR1 MDHEN and CDR2 SYDVKM come from the germline V gene. Trimming removed 3 bases at V and 2 bases at J, with 14 bases between. CDR3: CASSLSQEWRNQPQHF. The CDR3 DNA is TGTGCCAGCAGTTTGTCCCAAGAGTGGCGCAATCAGCCCCAGCATTTT.